This T cell receptor (beta chain) was documented in a study of blood T cell repertoires in COVID-19. Looking at the study overall: Collection of acute and convalescent COVID-19 samples took place in the United States, Italy and Spain. Sample material is recorded as cDNA or gDNA derived from T cells, B-cell-depleted T cells, or PBMCs.

V dropped 0 bases and J dropped 4 bases, with 9 bases sitting between them. Germline values: CDR1 LGHDT, CDR2 YNNKEL (reference sequence). The CDR3 is 14 amino acids. This clone was seen ten or more times. Original methodology: The assay estimated nucleated cells by amplifying reference gene primers. The repertoire was sequenced with immunoSEQ multiplex PCR; TCRdb's copy has only in-frame clones and lacks some. V and J calls and clone size are those listed in that table; D and trimming were worked out from the DNA. The data hold some 150,000 clones, with more than 75% observed a single time. The sequence was collected from a man in his fifties or sixties with acute or convalescent COVID-19. Material for sequencing was peripheral blood. This sequence joins TRBV3-1 (or the pseudogene TRBV3-2) and TRBJ1-2; D gene uncertain. CDR3 nucleotide sequence: TGTGCCAGCAGCCAAGATGTCGGAGTCTATGGCTACACCTTC. It encodes CASSQDVGVYGYTF.